The sequence of this T cell receptor beta chain was determined in a study of graft-versus-host responses after intestinal transplantation. Study-level information: Each of the recipients got a multivisceral, liver-intestinal, or isolated intestinal transplant. Every transplant recipient was induced with anti-thymocyte globulin, then maintained on tacrolimus and steroids for approximately three years.

Trimming took off 2 bases at V and 2 bases at J, with 14 bases between the two ends. Germline CDR1 SGHDT, CDR2 YYEEEE. The CDR3 runs 15 residues. In regard to this clone: Antigen specificity is unknown.

Study observations and caveats: Detected in recipient marrow were GvH clones, some of which were first observed in ileum or blood.

Clones were sequenced by immunoSEQ multiplex PCR, and TCRdb holds only the in-frame ones, with some missing. The sample lists approximately 33,000 clones; roughly four fifths were seen once. This chain uses TRBV5-6 with TRBJ2-7, with TRBD1 as a possible D gene (6 bases). The receptor comes from a human donor who received an intestinal transplant. Source: unstimulated CD8+ T cells sorted from spleen or lymph node cells, taken before intestinal transplant. The CDR3 nucleotides read TGTGCCAGCAGCTTACCGGGACAAAGGGCCTACGAGCAGTACTTC. Protein product: CASSLPGQRAYEQYF.